This entry concerns a single T cell receptor beta chain. The target of this receptor is not known. Nothing much larger sits one base from this clone, and base qualities are not available. RNA was extracted using the RNeasy kit, and about 0.5 to 1 ug of the RNA was reverse transcribed with random hexamers. TCR beta CDR3 regions were amplified with the immunoSEQ multiplex PCR assay covering 54 Vbeta and 13 Jbeta segments. To correct PCR amplification bias, a synthetic template baseline was used for both primer optimization and computational correction. On the study's bioinformatics: Only productive sequences were kept, with reads annotated to V, D and J genes according to IMGT and analyzed in immunoSEQ Analyzer. Clonality was calculated as one minus the Shannon entropy normalized by log2 of the number of productive unique sequences. For each patient and control, public and private clones were evaluated within the 100 most prevalent clones. A clone was defined as Susac-specific if it was absent from the healthy and MS cohorts, from more than 850 published viral clones and from other ImmuneACCESS disease sequences. TCRdb handled the public reads itself, with Q25 trimming in fastp and clone calling in MiXCR, and kept productive beta chains. CDR3 protein sequences are deduplicated, and each keeps its most common genes and DNA. These V and J calls rely on TCRdb rather than the paper's analysis. The sample table records about 300,000 distinct CDR3 sequences; approximately 85% of these occur just once. Jointly, the top ten make up about 0.22% of the sample.

Peripheral blood CD8+ and CD4+ T cells from healthy donors, Susac syndrome patients and multiple sclerosis patients were profiled using high-throughput TCR beta sequencing. Multiple sclerosis controls were treatment-naive patients with stable or active relapsing-remitting disease fulfilling revised McDonald criteria. Bulk CD8+ and CD4+ T cells were purified by magnetic negative isolation, while CD8+ TEMRA cells were enriched using FACS. Blood was drawn into EDTA tubes, processed within 24 hours, and PBMCs were isolated by density gradient centrifugation. PBMCs intended for TCR sequencing were cryopreserved in liquid nitrogen and thawed later in a water bath at 37 degrees C. The sorted or isolated CD4+, CD8+ and CD8+ TEMRA cells had a purity of 90% or higher. The entry originates in a study of CD8 T cells in Susac syndrome (dated by TCRdb to the late 2010s). Notes on the research overall: Whether CD8+ T cell activation and differentiation in Susac syndrome was antigen driven was tested using repertoire sequencing. The study compared CD8+ T cell repertoire clonality among approximately twelve healthy donors, around 14 Susac syndrome patients and fewer than 19 multiple sclerosis patients.

The research as a whole found: The study acknowledged that relatively few individuals were included in the TCR sequencing and HLA analysis.

CDR1 and CDR2 (MNHEY, SMNVEV) derive from the germline V gene (reference sequence). A distance of 7 bases separates the germline ends of V and J, which lose 3 bases and 2 bases respectively. The CDR3 numbers 13 residues from cysteine through phenylalanine. Only the CDR3 region is kept as DNA, spanning 39 bases read in frame from base 1. The TCR originated in a human donor with multiple sclerosis. The sequencing sample was made of CD8+ T cells from PBMCs. The rearrangement combines TRBV27 with TRBJ1-2; possibly the D gene is TRBD1, per 5 matching bases. The CDR3 protein sequence reads: CASSFPGNYGYTF. Here is the DNA: TGTGCCAGCAGTTTCCCAGGGAACTATGGCTACACCTTC.